This TCR beta chain was obtained from a study of T cells in Graves' hyperthyroidism and ophthalmopathy. Many counts were recorded for this clonotype. From RNA transcripts, TCR beta CDR3 regions were amplified. During a first-round RT-PCR of the TCR CDR3, the HTBI primer set was used. From the multiplex PCR reads, TCRdb called clonotypes with MiXCR, one entry per CDR3 protein. The data show 500,000 to 600,000 distinct CDR3 sequences, with approximately 16% seen just once and roughly 18% held by the top ten. The CDR3 is 19 residues long. The J segment lost 0 bases and the V segment lost 3 bases, leaving 16 bases of the junction unmatched.

The source of this sequence is a woman aged 18-30 years with Graves' hyperthyroidism. V and J are TRBV12-3 or TRBV12-4 and TRBJ2-7, with TRBD2 matching over 8 bases. The sample comprised blood. DNA of the CDR3: TGTGCCAGCAGTTTTGGCGCCACCGCACTAGCGGTTAGCTCCTACGAGCAGTACTTC. This gives the protein CASSFGATALAVSSYEQYF.